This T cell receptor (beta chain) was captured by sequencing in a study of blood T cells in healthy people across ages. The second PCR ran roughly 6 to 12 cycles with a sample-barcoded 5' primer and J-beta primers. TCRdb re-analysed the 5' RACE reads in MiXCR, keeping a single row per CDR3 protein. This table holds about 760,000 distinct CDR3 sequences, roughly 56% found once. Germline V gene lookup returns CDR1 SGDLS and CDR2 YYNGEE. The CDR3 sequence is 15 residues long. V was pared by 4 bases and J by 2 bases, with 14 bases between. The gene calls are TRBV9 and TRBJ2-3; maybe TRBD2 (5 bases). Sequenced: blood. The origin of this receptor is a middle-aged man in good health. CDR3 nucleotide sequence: TGTGCCAGCAGCTCAGAGGGTAGGATCACAGATACGCAGTATTTT. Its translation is CASSSEGRITDTQYF. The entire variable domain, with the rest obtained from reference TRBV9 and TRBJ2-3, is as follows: DSGVTQTPKHLITATGQRVTLRCSPRSGDLSVYWYQQSLDQGLQFLIQYYNGEERAKGNILERFSAQQFPDLHSELNLSSLELGDSALYFCASSSEGRITDTQYFGPGTRLTVL.